This T cell receptor (beta chain) originates from a study of T cell responses to AZD1222 COVID-19 vaccine. To note about this clone: The antigen remains unidentified.

General study results and limits: Spike regions recognized by vaccine-associated CD4 TCRs spanned the protein, led by 160-218 and 743-854.

Measured with immunoSEQ multiplex PCR; TCRdb has only the in-frame clones, and not every one. Of about 140,000 clones listed, about 91% are singletons. The CDR3 totals 15 residues. Trimming removed 7 bases from V and 4 bases from J; junction bases left unmatched: 9. Germline CDR1 ENHRY, CDR2 SYGVKD. This receptor was taken from an adult in good health. This rearrangement joins TRBV10-3 to TRBJ1-3; the match to TRBD1 covers 8 bases. The material was peripheral blood, obtained on day 0 of AZD1222 vaccination. For the CDR3, the DNA is TGTGCCATCAATTCAGGACAGGGCCTCGGAAACACCATATATTTT. It yields the protein CAINSGQGLGNTIYF.